This record concerns one T cell receptor beta chain sequence. Germline V gene sequence: CDR1 MDHEN, CDR2 SYDVKM. CDR3 length: 13 amino acids. Trimming left V 6 bases short and J 6 bases short, with 13 bases between. The data were obtained in a study of cytomegalovirus exposure and HLA in healthy donors. PCR involved 60 Vbeta and 13 Jbeta primers. The table came from immunoSEQ multiplex PCR; TCRdb's copy has only in-frame clones and leaves some out. Among some 51,000 clones listed, 65% to 85% were seen once. The receptor was derived from a female donor in good health and CMV-seronegative. Material for sequencing was PBMCs. The V call is TRBV28, the J call TRBJ2-3; TRBD2 is a possible D gene (7 bases). CDR3 amino acids: CASSWTAGDTQYF. CDR3 DNA: TGTGCCAGCAGCTGGACAGCGGGGGATACGCAGTATTTT.